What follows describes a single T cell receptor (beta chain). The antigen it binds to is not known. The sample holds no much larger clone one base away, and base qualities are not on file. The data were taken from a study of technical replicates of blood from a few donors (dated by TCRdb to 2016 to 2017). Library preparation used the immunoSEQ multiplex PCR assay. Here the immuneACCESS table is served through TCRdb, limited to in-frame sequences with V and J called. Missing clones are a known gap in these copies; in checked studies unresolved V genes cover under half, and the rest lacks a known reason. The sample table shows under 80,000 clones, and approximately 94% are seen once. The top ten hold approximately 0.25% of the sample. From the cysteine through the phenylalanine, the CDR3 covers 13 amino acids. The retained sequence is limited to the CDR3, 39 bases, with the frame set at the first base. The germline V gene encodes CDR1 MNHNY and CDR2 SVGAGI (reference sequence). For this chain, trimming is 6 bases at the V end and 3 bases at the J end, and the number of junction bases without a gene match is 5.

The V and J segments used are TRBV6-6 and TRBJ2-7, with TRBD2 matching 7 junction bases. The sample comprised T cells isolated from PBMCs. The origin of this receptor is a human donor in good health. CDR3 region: CASSRGLGYEQYF. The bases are TGTGCCAGCAGCCGAGGACTAGGCTACGAGCAGTACTTC.